What follows are 5 T cell receptor beta chains derived from one specimen sequenced in a study of glioma-infiltrating T cells after dendritic cell vaccination. The data were produced by immunoSEQ multiplex PCR, yet TCRdb's version contains in-frame clones alone and is incomplete. Of fewer than 75,000 clones listed, around 86% are singletons. This specimen consisted of blood, obtained before dendritic cell vaccination. The receptors come from a human donor with glioblastoma.

This clone showed up just once. CDR3 nucleotide sequence: TGCGCCAGCAGGACAAACGAGAACACCGGGGAGCTGTTTTTT. Translated: CASRTNENTGELFF. The chain is built from TRBV10-2 and TRBJ2-2, with unresolved D. Germline CDR1 reads WSHSY; CDR2 reads SAAADI. V dropped 6 bases and J dropped 1 base, with 9 bases sitting between them. The CDR3 contains 14 residues.

This chain joins TRBV15 and TRBJ1-5; no firm D call. The V end lost 0 bases, the J end lost 6 bases, and 6 bases lay between the germline ends. Germline V gene lookup returns CDR1 LNHNV and CDR2 YYDKDF (reference sequence). The length of the CDR3 is 13 residues. CDR3 residues: CATSRDPGQPQHF. The DNA of the CDR3 is TGTGCCACCAGCAGAGATCCAGGTCAGCCCCAGCATTTT.

This clone was seen more than once but under ten times. J is TRBJ1-1 and V is TRBV6-6; 10 nucleotides match TRBD1. The CDR3 contains 15 residues. After removal of 5 bases from V and 4 bases from J, the junction contained 7 bases not matched to a gene. CDR1 is MNHNY, CDR2 SVGAGI, per germline (reference sequence). The CDR3 sequence: CASSPTGGVGTEAFF. Written as DNA, the CDR3 is TGTGCCAGCAGTCCGACAGGGGGCGTCGGCACTGAAGCTTTCTTT.

The chain has TRBV19 and TRBJ2-3, with unresolved D. CDR3 length equals 16 residues. V shed 6 bases and J shed 0 bases, with 16 bases lying between them. CDR1 is LNHDA and CDR2 is SQIVND in the germline V gene (reference sequence). The CDR3 is CASSTGKRESTDTQYF. CDR3 nucleotides: TGTGCCAGTAGCACCGGAAAGCGCGAAAGCACAGATACGCAGTATTTT.

The chain uses TRBV11-3 and TRBJ2-2, with 9 positions matching TRBD1. V was pared by 6 bases and J by 3 bases, with 5 bases of the junction left unmatched. Germline lookup yields CDR1 SGHNT and CDR2 YENEEA. The CDR3 length is 15 residues. The CDR3 here is CASSYRGQDTGELFF. Written as DNA, the CDR3 is TGTGCCAGCAGTTACAGGGGGCAGGACACCGGGGAGCTGTTTTTT.